Listed below are T cell receptor beta chains from one sample, sequenced in a study of shared clonotypes between healthy human individuals. Clones were read by immunoSEQ multiplex PCR, and TCRdb kept only the in-frame ones, dropping some. The table has over 2 million clones, roughly 96% seen once; the top ten hold roughly 0.13%. The material sequenced was naive CD4+ T cells sorted from blood. The receptors shown here come from a man aged 18 to 30 in good health. The CDR3 runs from the conserved cysteine through the conserved F or W. The D gene is left open where the match is weak. Clone sizes are given selectively: once, few, many, or a class where the clone is expanded.

j_call: TRBJ2-3; v_call: TRBV6-1; d_call: .; clone_size: .; cdr3_nt: TGTGCCAGCAGTGAATTGAGTACGCAGTATTTT; cdr3_aa: CASSELSTQYF
j_call: TRBJ2-2; v_call: TRBV29-1; d_call: .; clone_size: once; cdr3_nt: TGCAGCGTTATTAGACTAGAAGGGTTAGGGTCAACCGGGGAGCTGTTTTTT; cdr3_aa: CSVIRLEGLGSTGELFF
j_call: TRBJ2-1; v_call: TRBV7-2; d_call: TRBD2; clone_size: .; cdr3_nt: TGTGCCAGCAGCCCCCGAATGGCGGGAGAAATATACAATGAGCAGTTCTTC; cdr3_aa: CASSPRMAGEIYNEQFF
j_call: TRBJ2-7; v_call: TRBV6-1; d_call: TRBD2; clone_size: few; cdr3_nt: TGTGCCAGCAGCACTAGCGGGGGGGTCCGGCGCGAGCAGTACTTC; cdr3_aa: CASSTSGGVRREQYF
j_call: TRBJ2-7; v_call: TRBV7-9; d_call: .; clone_size: .; cdr3_nt: TGTGCCAGCAGTCTTGGCTTTGGGCGCTACGAGCAGTACTTC; cdr3_aa: CASSLGFGRYEQYF
j_call: TRBJ1-3; v_call: TRBV5-1; d_call: TRBD1; clone_size: .; cdr3_nt: TGCGCCTGCTCCCCGGGACAGACAGGAAACACCATATATTTT; cdr3_aa: CACSPGQTGNTIYF
j_call: TRBJ2-4; v_call: TRBV30; d_call: TRBD1; clone_size: .; cdr3_nt: TGTGCCTGGAGCCCGATGACAGGGTTGACCAAAAACATTCAGTACTTC; cdr3_aa: CAWSPMTGLTKNIQYF
j_call: TRBJ2-6; v_call: TRBV6-5; d_call: .; clone_size: .; cdr3_nt: TGTGCCAGCAGTTACTTGGGGGGCCCTGGGGCCAACGTCCTGACTTTC; cdr3_aa: CASSYLGGPGANVLTF
j_call: TRBJ1-1; v_call: TRBV30; d_call: .; clone_size: .; cdr3_nt: TGTGCCTGGACCCGAAGAGCGGGGGCTTTCTTT; cdr3_aa: CAWTRRAGAFF
j_call: TRBJ1-2; v_call: TRBV5-1; d_call: .; clone_size: .; cdr3_nt: TGCGCCAGCAGCTTAGAGGGGTTTAACTATGGCTACACCTTC; cdr3_aa: CASSLEGFNYGYTF
j_call: TRBJ2-2; v_call: TRBV4-1; d_call: .; clone_size: .; cdr3_nt: TGCGCCAGCAGCCTATCTGGGGCACTTAACACCGGGGAGCTGTTTTTT; cdr3_aa: CASSLSGALNTGELFF
j_call: TRBJ2-2; v_call: TRBV6-6; d_call: .; clone_size: .; cdr3_nt: TGTGCCAGCAGTTACTCGAGGTCAGGGGACACCGGGGAGCTGTTTTTT; cdr3_aa: CASSYSRSGDTGELFF
j_call: TRBJ2-5; v_call: TRBV10-3; d_call: .; clone_size: .; cdr3_nt: TGTGCCATCAAGCCGGGACCTCAAGAGACCCAGTACTTC; cdr3_aa: CAIKPGPQETQYF
j_call: TRBJ2-3; v_call: TRBV30; d_call: TRBD2; clone_size: .; cdr3_nt: TGTGCCTGGAGTGTAGGTAGTAGCGGGGGGGCAGTAGATACGCAGTATTTT; cdr3_aa: CAWSVGSSGGAVDTQYF
j_call: TRBJ1-6; v_call: TRBV7-8; d_call: TRBD1; clone_size: .; cdr3_nt: TGTGCCAGCAGGCTAAAGGACAGGGGAAATTCACCCCTCCACTTT; cdr3_aa: CASRLKDRGNSPLHF
j_call: TRBJ1-2; v_call: TRBV6-5; d_call: TRBD1; clone_size: .; cdr3_nt: TGTGCCAGCAGTTTTACAGGGGACAGCAATTATGGCTACACCTTC; cdr3_aa: CASSFTGDSNYGYTF
j_call: TRBJ1-2; v_call: TRBV4-1; d_call: .; clone_size: .; cdr3_nt: TGCGCCAGCAGCCAAGGGGGAGACAGCGCTAACTATGGCTACACCTTC; cdr3_aa: CASSQGGDSANYGYTF
j_call: TRBJ1-4; v_call: TRBV5-1; d_call: .; clone_size: .; cdr3_nt: TGCGCCAGCAGCTTCGGACATTTGGGGGAAAAACTGTTTTTT; cdr3_aa: CASSFGHLGEKLFF
j_call: TRBJ2-1; v_call: TRBV7-2; d_call: .; clone_size: .; cdr3_nt: TGTGCCAGCAGCCGGGGCCGATCGGCCTACAATGAGCAGTTCTTC; cdr3_aa: CASSRGRSAYNEQFF
j_call: TRBJ2-3; v_call: TRBV4-3; d_call: TRBD2; clone_size: .; cdr3_nt: TGCGCCAGCAGCCAAGATCTAGCGGGAGCGGGAGATACGCAGTATTTT; cdr3_aa: CASSQDLAGAGDTQYF
j_call: TRBJ2-7; v_call: TRBV10-3; d_call: TRBD2; clone_size: .; cdr3_nt: TGTGCCATCAGTGAGATGGGGGGGTCCACCTACGAGCAGTACTTC; cdr3_aa: CAISEMGGSTYEQYF
j_call: TRBJ2-5; v_call: TRBV4-3; d_call: TRBD2; clone_size: .; cdr3_nt: TGCGCCAGCAGCCGTGGACTAGCGACACAAGAGACCCAGTACTTC; cdr3_aa: CASSRGLATQETQYF
j_call: TRBJ2-5; v_call: TRBV11-1; d_call: .; clone_size: once; cdr3_nt: TGTGCCAGCAGCTTAGCGCTAAGGGGCCGAGAGACCCAGTACTTC; cdr3_aa: CASSLALRGRETQYF
j_call: TRBJ2-3; v_call: TRBV7-2; d_call: .; clone_size: .; cdr3_nt: TGTGCCAGCAGCTTTTACTTCGGGGGCACAGATACGCAGTATTTT; cdr3_aa: CASSFYFGGTDTQYF
j_call: TRBJ2-7; v_call: TRBV7-7; d_call: TRBD1; clone_size: .; cdr3_nt: TGTGCTAGCAGCTTAGACAGGGGGAGCGAGCAGTACTTC; cdr3_aa: CASSLDRGSEQYF
j_call: TRBJ1-1; v_call: TRBV11-2; d_call: .; clone_size: .; cdr3_nt: TGTGCCAGCAGCTTAGGACTCCCCGGGACAGAAGCTTTCTTT; cdr3_aa: CASSLGLPGTEAFF
j_call: TRBJ1-5; v_call: TRBV6-1; d_call: .; clone_size: many; cdr3_nt: TGTGCCAGCAGCGTTCGTGGTCAGCCCCAGCATTTT; cdr3_aa: CASSVRGQPQHF
j_call: TRBJ2-7; v_call: TRBV19; d_call: .; clone_size: .; cdr3_nt: TGTGCCAGTAGTATTGTGGGTGCCCCTCCCCACGAGCAGTACTTC; cdr3_aa: CASSIVGAPPHEQYF
j_call: TRBJ2-1; v_call: TRBV5-1; d_call: TRBD1; clone_size: .; cdr3_nt: TGCGCCAGCTTCTTAACAGGGGGCTCCTACAATGAGCAGTTCTTC; cdr3_aa: CASFLTGGSYNEQFF